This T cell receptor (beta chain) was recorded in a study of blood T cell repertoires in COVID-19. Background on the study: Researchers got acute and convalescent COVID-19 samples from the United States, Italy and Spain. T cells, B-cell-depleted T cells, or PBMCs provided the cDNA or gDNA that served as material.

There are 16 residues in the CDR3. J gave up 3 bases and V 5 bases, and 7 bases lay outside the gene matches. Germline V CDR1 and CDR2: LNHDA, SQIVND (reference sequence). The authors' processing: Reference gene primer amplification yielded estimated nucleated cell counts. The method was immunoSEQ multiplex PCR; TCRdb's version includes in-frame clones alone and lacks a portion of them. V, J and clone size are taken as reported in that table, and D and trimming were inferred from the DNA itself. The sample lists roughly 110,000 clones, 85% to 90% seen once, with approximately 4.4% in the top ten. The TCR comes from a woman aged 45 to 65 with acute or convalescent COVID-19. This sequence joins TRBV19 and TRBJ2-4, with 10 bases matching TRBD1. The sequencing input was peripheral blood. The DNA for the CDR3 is TGTGCCAGTAGTGGAGGGACAGGGGAAGGCAAAAACATTCAGTACTTC. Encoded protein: CASSGGTGEGKNIQYF.